Listed here is a single TCR beta chain. The same CDR3 also results from other DNA sequences found in this sample. These data are taken from a study of shared clonotypes between healthy human individuals. Trimming left V 4 bases short and J 8 bases short, with 8 bases between. The length of the CDR3 is 11 residues. Germline V lookup: CDR1 SEHNR, CDR2 FQNEAQ (reference sequence). CD45RO negativity and positive selection for CCR7 defined naive CD8 cells, a population that excluded terminally differentiated effector memory CD45RA+ cells. Data came from immunoSEQ multiplex PCR; TCRdb stores just in-frame clones and leaves some out. This repertoire shows just over 2,000,000 clones, just under 95% found once; its top ten account for roughly 1.1%.

The origin of this receptor is a man in his late teens or twenties in good health. The chain recombines TRBV7-9 with TRBJ1-1; possible D gene TRBD1, 5 bases. Sequencing used naive CD8+ T cells sorted from blood. This CDR3 is CASSSGGEAFF. Here the CDR3 DNA reads TGTGCCAGCAGCTCCGGGGGGGAAGCTTTCTTT.